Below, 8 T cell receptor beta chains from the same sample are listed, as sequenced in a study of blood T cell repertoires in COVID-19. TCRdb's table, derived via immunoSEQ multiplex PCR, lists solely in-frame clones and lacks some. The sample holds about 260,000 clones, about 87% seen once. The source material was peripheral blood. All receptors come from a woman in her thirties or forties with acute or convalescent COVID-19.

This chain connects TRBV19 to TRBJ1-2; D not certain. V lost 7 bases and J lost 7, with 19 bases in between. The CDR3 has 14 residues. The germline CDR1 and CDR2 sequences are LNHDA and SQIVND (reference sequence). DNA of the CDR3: TGTGCCAGTACCTACGGTATCCTCCTTAGTGGCTACACCTTC. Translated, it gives CASTYGILLSGYTF.

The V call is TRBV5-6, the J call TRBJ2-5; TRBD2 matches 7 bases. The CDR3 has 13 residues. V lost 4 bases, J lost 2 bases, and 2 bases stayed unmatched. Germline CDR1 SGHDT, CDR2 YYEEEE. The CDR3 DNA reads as TGTGCCAGCAGCGCGGGGGTTCAAGAGACCCAGTACTTC. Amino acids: CASSAGVQETQYF.

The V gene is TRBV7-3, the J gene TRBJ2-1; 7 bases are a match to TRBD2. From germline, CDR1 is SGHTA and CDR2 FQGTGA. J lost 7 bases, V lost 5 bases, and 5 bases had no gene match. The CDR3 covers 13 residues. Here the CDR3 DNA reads TGTGCCAGCAGCAGCGGGGTGGGAAATGAGCAGTTCTTC. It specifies CASSSGVGNEQFF. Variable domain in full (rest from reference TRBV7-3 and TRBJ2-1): GAGVSQTPSNKVTEKGKYVELRCDPISGHTALYWYRQSLGQGPEFLIYFQGTGAADDSGLPNDRFFAVRPEGSVSTLKIQRTERGDSAVYLCASSSGVGNEQFFGPGTRLTVL.

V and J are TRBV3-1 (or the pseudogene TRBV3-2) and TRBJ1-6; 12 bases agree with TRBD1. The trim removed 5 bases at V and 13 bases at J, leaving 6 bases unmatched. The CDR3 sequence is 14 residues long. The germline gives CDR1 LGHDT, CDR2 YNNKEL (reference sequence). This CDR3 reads CASSSGTGGAPLHF. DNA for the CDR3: TGTGCCAGCAGCTCCGGGACAGGGGGCGCGCCCCTCCACTTT.

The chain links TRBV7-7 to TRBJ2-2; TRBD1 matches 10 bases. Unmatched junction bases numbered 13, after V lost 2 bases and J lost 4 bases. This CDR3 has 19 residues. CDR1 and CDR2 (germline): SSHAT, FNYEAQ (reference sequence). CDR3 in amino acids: CASSLFGGTGTGVTGELFF. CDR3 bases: TGTGCCAGCAGCTTATTTGGGGGGACCGGGACAGGGGTCACCGGGGAGCTGTTTTTT.

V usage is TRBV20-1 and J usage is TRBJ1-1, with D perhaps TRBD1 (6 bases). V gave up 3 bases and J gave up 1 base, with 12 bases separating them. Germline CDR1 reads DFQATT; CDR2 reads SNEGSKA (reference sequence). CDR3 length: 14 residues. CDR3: CSASLQGRNTEAFF. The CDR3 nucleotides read TGCAGTGCTAGTCTCCAGGGGAGGAACACTGAAGCTTTCTTT.

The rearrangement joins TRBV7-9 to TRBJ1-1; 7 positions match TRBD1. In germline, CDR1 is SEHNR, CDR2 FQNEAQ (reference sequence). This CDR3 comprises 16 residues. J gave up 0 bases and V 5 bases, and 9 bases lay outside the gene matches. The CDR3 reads CASSPTWDSMNTEAFF. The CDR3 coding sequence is TGTGCCAGCAGCCCCACGTGGGACAGCATGAACACTGAAGCTTTCTTT.

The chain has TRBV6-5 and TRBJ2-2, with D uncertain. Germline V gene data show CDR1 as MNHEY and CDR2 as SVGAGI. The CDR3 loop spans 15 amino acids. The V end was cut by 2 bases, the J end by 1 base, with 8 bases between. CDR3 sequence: CASSYMSVNTGELFF. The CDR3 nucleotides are TGTGCCAGCAGTTACATGTCGGTGAACACCGGGGAGCTGTTTTTT.